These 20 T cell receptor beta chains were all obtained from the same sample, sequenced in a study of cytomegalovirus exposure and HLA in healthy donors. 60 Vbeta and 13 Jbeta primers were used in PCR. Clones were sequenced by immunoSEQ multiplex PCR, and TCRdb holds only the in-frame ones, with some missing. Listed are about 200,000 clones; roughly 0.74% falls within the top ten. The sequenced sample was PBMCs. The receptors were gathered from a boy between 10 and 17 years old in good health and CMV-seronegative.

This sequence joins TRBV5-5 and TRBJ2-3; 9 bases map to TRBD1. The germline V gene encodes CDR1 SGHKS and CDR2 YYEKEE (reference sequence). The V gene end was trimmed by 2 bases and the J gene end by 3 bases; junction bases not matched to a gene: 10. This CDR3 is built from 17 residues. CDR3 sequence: CASSFFDRGGQTDTQYF. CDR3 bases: TGTGCCAGCAGCTTCTTTGACAGGGGGGGTCAAACAGATACGCAGTATTTT.

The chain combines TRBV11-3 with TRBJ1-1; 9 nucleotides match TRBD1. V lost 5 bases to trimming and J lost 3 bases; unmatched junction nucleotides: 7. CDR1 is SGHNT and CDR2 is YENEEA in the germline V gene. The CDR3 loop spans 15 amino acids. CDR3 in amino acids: CASSATTGGDTEAFF. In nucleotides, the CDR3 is TGTGCCAGCAGCGCCACGACAGGGGGGGACACTGAAGCTTTCTTT. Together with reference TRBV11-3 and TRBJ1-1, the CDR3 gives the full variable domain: EAGVVQSPRYKIIEKKQPVAFWCNPISGHNTLYWYLQNLGQGPELLIRYENEEAVDDSQLPKDRFSAERLKGVDSTLKIQPAELGDSAVYLCASSATTGGDTEAFFGQGTRLTVV.

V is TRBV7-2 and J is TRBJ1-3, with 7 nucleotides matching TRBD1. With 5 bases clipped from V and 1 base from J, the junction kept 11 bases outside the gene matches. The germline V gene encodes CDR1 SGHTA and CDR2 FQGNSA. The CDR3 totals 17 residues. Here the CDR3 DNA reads TGTGCCAGCAGCCCCCGACGAGGGACAGATTCTGGAAACACCATATATTTT. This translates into CASSPRRGTDSGNTIYF.

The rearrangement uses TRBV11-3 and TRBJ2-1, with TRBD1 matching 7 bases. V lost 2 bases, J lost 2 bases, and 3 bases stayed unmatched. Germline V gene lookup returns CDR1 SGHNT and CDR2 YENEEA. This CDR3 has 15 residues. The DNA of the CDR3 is TGTGCCAGCAGCTTATTCCAGGGGGCCTACAATGAGCAGTTCTTC. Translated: CASSLFQGAYNEQFF.

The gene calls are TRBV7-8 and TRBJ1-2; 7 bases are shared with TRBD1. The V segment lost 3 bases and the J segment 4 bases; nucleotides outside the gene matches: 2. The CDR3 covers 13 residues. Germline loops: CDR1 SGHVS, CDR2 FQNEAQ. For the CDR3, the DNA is TGTGCCAGCAGCTTGGGACAGAGCTATGGCTACACCTTC. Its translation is CASSLGQSYGYTF.

CDR3 region: CASSPLVSRDRQSSGNTIYF. The DNA for the CDR3 is TGCGCCAGCAGCCCACTCGTGTCCCGGGACAGGCAATCCTCTGGAAACACCATATATTTT. The chain combines TRBV4-1 with TRBJ1-3, with 8 nucleotides matching TRBD1. The CDR3 totals 20 residues. Germline CDR1 and CDR2: MGHRA and YSYEKL. The V and J ends lost 4 bases and 0 bases, in that order; junction bases with no gene match: 17.

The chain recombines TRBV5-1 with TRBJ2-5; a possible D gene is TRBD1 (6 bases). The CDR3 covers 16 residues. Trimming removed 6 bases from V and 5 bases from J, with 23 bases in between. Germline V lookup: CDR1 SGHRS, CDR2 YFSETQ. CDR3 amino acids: CASTQMQGNRAETQYF. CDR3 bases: TGCGCCAGCACCCAAATGCAGGGGAATCGGGCGGAGACCCAGTACTTC.

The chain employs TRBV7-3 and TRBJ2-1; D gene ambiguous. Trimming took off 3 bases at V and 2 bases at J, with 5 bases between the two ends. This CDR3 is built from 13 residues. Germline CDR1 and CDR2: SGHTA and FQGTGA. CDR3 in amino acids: CASSFSTYNEQFF. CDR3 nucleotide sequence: TGTGCCAGCAGCTTTAGTACCTACAATGAGCAGTTCTTC.

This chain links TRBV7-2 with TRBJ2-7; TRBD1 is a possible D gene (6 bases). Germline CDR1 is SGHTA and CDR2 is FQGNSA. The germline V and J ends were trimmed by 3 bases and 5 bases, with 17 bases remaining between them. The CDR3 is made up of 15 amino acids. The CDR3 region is CASSFLGQWGDEQYF. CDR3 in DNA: TGTGCCAGCAGCTTTCTTGGACAGTGGGGCGACGAGCAGTACTTC.

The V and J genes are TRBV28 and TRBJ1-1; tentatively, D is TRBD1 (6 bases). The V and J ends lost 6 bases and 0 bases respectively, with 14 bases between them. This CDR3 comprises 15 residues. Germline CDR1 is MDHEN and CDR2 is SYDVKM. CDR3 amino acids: CASSVRTVLNTEAFF. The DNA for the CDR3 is TGTGCCAGCAGCGTCCGGACAGTATTGAACACTGAAGCTTTCTTT.

The CDR3 bases are TGTGCCAGCAGCTTCGCTTCGAGAGCGGGCATCTCCTACGAGCAGTACTTC. Translating it yields CASSFASRAGISYEQYF. The chain recombines TRBV7-9 with TRBJ2-7; a possible D gene is TRBD2 (6 bases). Trimming took 3 bases from V and 0 from J, leaving 18 bases between them. This CDR3 is built from 17 residues. CDR1 SEHNR and CDR2 FQNEAQ come from the germline V gene (reference sequence).

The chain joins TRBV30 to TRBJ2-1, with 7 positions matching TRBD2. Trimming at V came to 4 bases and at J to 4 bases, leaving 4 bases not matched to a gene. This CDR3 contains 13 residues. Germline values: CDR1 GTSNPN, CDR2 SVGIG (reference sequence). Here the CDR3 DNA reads TGTGCCTGGATGGGCGGGGGATACAATGAGCAGTTCTTC. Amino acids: CAWMGGGYNEQFF.

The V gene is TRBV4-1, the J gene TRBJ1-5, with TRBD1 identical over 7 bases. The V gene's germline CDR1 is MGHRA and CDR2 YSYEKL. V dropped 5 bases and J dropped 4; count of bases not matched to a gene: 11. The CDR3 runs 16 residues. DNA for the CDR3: TGCGCCAGCAGCTTGACAGGGACCGTTAGGAATCAGCCCCAGCATTTT. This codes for CASSLTGTVRNQPQHF.

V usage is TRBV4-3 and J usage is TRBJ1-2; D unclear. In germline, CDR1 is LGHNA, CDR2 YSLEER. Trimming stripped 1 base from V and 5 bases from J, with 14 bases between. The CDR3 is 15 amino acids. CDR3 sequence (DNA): TGCGCCAGCAGCCAAGTGTTGCTGGCCGGGTATGGCTACACCTTC. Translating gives CASSQVLLAGYGYTF.

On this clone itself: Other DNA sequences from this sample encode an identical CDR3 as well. CDR3 amino acids: CASSLSGPSYEQYF. In DNA, the CDR3 is TGTGCCAGCAGCTTGTCAGGGCCCTCCTACGAGCAGTACTTC. V usage is TRBV5-4 and J usage is TRBJ2-7; D may be TRBD1 (5 bases). This CDR3 comprises 14 residues. Deletions cut 1 base from V and 0 bases from J, with 8 bases between. The germline V gene encodes CDR1 SGHNT and CDR2 YYREEE (reference sequence).

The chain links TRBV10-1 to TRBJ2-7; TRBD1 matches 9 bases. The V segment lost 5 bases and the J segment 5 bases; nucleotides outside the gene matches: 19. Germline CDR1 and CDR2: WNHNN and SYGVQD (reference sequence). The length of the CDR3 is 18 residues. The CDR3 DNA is TGCGCCAGCAGTCGAAATCCGGGACAGGGAAACCGAATCCACGAGCAGTACTTC. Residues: CASSRNPGQGNRIHEQYF.

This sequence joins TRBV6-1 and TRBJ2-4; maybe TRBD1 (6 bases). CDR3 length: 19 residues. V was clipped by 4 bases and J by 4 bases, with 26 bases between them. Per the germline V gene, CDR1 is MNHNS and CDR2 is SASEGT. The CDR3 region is CASSVSMWSSDRTKNIQYF. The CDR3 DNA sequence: TGTGCCAGCAGTGTAAGTATGTGGTCGTCGGACAGAACTAAAAACATTCAGTACTTC.

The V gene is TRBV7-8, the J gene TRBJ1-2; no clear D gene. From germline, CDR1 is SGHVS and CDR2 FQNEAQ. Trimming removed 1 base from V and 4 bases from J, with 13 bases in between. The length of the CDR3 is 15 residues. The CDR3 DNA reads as TGTGCCAGCAGCTTAGGTAGCCAGCCGAGCTATGGCTACACCTTC. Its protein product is CASSLGSQPSYGYTF.

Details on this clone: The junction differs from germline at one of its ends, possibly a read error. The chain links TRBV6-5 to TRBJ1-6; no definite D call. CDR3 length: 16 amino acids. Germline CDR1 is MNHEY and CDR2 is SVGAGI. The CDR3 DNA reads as TGTGCCAGCGGTTATCAGTCAAGCTCCTATAATTCACCCCTCCACTTT. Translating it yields CASGYQSSSYNSPLHF.

CDR3 bases: TGTGCCAGCAGCTGGGGAGGGGGGCAGGCGCAAGAGACCCAGTACTTC. This gives the protein CASSWGGGQAQETQYF. The chain joins TRBV9 to TRBJ2-5, with D possibly being TRBD2 (7 bases). V lost 4 bases and J lost 2, with 18 bases in between. The CDR3 runs to 16 residues. The germline V gene has CDR1 SGDLS and CDR2 YYNGEE.